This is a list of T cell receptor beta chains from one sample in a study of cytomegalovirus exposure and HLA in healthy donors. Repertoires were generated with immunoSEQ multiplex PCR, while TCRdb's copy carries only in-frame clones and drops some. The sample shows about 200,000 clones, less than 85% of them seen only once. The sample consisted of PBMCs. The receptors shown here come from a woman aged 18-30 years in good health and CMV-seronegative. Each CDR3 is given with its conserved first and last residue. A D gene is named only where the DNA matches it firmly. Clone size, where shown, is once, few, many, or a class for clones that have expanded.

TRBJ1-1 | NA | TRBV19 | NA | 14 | TGTGCCAGTAGGGGGGGGCTCGTGAACACTGAAGCTTTCTTT | CASRGGLVNTEAFF
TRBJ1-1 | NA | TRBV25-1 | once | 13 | TGTGCCAGCACACGTGCCTTGGGCACTGAAGCTTTCTTT | CASTRALGTEAFF
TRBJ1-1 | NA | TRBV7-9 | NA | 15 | TGTGCCAGCAGCCCACGGGGCAGGTCCCGTCATGAAGCTTTCTTT | CASSPRGRSRHEAFF
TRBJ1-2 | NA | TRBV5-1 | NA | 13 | TGCGCCAGCAGCTTGGGACGTTCAAATGGCTACACCTTC | CASSLGRSNGYTF
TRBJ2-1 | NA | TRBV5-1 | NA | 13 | TGCGCCAGCAGCTTGGCCGGGCATAATGAGCAGTTCTTC | CASSLAGHNEQFF
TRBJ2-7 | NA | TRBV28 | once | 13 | TGTGCCAGCAGTTCTTGGACCTACTACGAGCAGTACTTC | CASSSWTYYEQYF
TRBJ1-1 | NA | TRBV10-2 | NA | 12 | TGCGCCAGCAGTGAAATGTGGACTGAAGCTTTCTTT | CASSEMWTEAFF
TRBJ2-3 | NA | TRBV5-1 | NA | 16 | TGCGCCAGCAGCTTGGAGGACCCTCGGCGCACAGATACGCAGTATTTT | CASSLEDPRRTDTQYF
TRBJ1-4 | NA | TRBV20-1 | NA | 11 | TGCAGTGCTAGAGTGGCAGAAAAACTGTTTTTT | CSARVAEKLFF
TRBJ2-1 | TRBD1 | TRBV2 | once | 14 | TGTGCCACCCTACCGGGACAGGATAAGGAAGAGCAGTTCTTC | CATLPGQDKEEQFF
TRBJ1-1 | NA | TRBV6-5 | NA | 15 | TGTGCCAGCAGTTACTCAGGACTGCTGAACACTGAAGCTTTCTTT | CASSYSGLLNTEAFF
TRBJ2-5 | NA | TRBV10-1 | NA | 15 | TGCGCCAGCAGTGGACCGGGACACGGCGAAGAGACCCAGTACTTC | CASSGPGHGEETQYF
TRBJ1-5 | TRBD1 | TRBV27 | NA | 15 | TGTGCCAGCAGTTTAGGGACAGGGGTAAATCAGCCCCAGCATTTT | CASSLGTGVNQPQHF
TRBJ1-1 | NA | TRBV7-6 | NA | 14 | TGTGCCAGCAGCGTGGGGTTGGGAAACACTGAAGCTTTCTTT | CASSVGLGNTEAFF
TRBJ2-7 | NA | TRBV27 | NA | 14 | TGTGCCAGCAGTTTATCGTCCGGATCCTACGAGCAGTACTTC | CASSLSSGSYEQYF
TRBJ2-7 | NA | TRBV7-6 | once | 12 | TGTGCCAGCAGCTTGAACAGCTACGAGCAGTACTTC | CASSLNSYEQYF
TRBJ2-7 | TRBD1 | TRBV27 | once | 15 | TGTGCCAGCAGTTTGATAAGACAGGGAGCGAACGAGCAGTACTTC | CASSLIRQGANEQYF
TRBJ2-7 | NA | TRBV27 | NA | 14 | TGTGCCAGCAGTTTAGTGGACAGAACCTACGAGCAGTACTTC | CASSLVDRTYEQYF
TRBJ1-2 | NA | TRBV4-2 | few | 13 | TGTGCCAGCAGCCAGGAAGGGGAGAGGGGCTACACCTTC | CASSQEGERGYTF
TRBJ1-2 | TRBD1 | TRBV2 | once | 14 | TGTGCCAGCAGTGTTACAGGGGGAAACTATGGCTACACCTTC | CASSVTGGNYGYTF
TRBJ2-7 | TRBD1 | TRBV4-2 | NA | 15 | TGTGCCAGCAGCCTGGGGACAGGGGGAACCTACGAGCAGTACTTC | CASSLGTGGTYEQYF
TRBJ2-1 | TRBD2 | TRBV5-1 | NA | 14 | TGCGCCAGCAGCTTGGCGGGGGGGCAACTTGAGCAGTTCTTC | CASSLAGGQLEQFF
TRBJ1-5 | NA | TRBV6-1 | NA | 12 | TGTGCCAGCAGCCCCAGGACTCAGCCCCAGCATTTT | CASSPRTQPQHF
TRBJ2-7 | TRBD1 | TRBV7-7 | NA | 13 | TGTGCCAGCAGCGCGGACAGGGGTCACGAGCAGTACTTC | CASSADRGHEQYF
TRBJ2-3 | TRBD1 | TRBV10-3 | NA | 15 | TGTGCCATCAGTGTTGGACAGGCCGCCGCAGATACGCAGTATTTT | CAISVGQAAADTQYF
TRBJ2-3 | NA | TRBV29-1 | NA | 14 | TGCAGCGTTGGCCCAAGACAGGTCCGGGATACGCAGTATTTT | CSVGPRQVRDTQYF
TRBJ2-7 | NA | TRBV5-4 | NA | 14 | TGTGCCAGCACCCAACAACCAGTGCGCGGCGAGCAGTACTTC | CASTQQPVRGEQYF
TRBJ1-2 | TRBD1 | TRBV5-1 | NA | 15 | TGCGCCAGCAGCTGGGGCGGACAGGCTAACTATGGCTACACCTTC | CASSWGGQANYGYTF
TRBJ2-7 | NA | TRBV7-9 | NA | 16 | TGTGCCAGCAGCTTAACGTACAGCCCCAGCTCCTACGAGCAGTACTTC | CASSLTYSPSSYEQYF
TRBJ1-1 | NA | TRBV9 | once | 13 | TGTGCCAGCAGCGCGAGGGGGGAAACTGAAGCTTTCTTT | CASSARGETEAFF
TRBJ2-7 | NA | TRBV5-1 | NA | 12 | TGCGCCAGCAGCCGACCAGGGTACGAGCAGTACTTC | CASSRPGYEQYF
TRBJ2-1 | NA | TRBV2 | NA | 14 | TGTGCCAGCAGTGAGGTGATCAGCTACAATGAGCAGTTCTTC | CASSEVISYNEQFF
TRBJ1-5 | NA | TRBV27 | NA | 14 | TGTGCCAGCAGCCCCCTCCCCCCCAATCAGCCCCAGCATTTT | CASSPLPPNQPQHF
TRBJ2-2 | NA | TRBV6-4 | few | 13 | TGTGCCAGCAGTGAAGGGAGCACCGGGGAGCTGTTTTTT | CASSEGSTGELFF
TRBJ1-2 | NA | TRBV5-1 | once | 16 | TGCGCCAGCAGCTTGGAAGTCGGGGGCAGGGGCTATGGCTACACCTTC | CASSLEVGGRGYGYTF
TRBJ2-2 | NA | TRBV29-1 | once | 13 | TGCAGCGCAGTCCCCGGCTTCACCGGGGAGCTGTTTTTT | CSAVPGFTGELFF
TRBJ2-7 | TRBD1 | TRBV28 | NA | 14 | TGTGCCAGCCGTGGACAGGTGTCGACCTACGAGCAGTACTTC | CASRGQVSTYEQYF
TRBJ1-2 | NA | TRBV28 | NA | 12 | TGTGCCAGCAGTCCCGGAACATATGGCTACACCTTC | CASSPGTYGYTF
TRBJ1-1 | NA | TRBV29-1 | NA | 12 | TGCAGCGGCGGGGGGGCGGACACTGAAGCTTTCTTT | CSGGGADTEAFF
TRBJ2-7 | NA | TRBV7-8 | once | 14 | TGTGCCAGCCGCCCCGGTCAGTACTCCTACGAGCAGTACTTC | CASRPGQYSYEQYF
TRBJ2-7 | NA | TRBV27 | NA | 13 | TGTGCCAGCAGTTTATTCCAGGGGTACGAGCAGTACTTC | CASSLFQGYEQYF
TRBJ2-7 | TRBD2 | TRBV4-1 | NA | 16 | TGCGCCAGCAGCCAACCCTGGGAGGGAAACGGCTACGAGCAGTACTTC | CASSQPWEGNGYEQYF
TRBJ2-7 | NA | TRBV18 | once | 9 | TGTGCCACCATGTACGAGCAGTACTTC | CATMYEQYF
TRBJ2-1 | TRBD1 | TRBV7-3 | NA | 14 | TGTGCCAGCAGCTTCGGGACAGGGTACAATGAGCAGTTCTTC | CASSFGTGYNEQFF
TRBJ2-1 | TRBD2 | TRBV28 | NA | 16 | TGTGCCAGCAGTTTACTAGCGGGGGGGCTATACAATGAGCAGTTCTTC | CASSLLAGGLYNEQFF
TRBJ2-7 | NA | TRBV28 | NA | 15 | TGTGCCAGCAGTTTGAGGGCAGGTAGCTCCTACGAGCAGTACTTC | CASSLRAGSSYEQYF
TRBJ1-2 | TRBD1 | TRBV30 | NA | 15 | TGTGCCTGGAGTCAAGGGACAGGAGTCGCCTATGGCTACACCTTC | CAWSQGTGVAYGYTF
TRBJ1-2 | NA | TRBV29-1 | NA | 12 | TGCAGCGTTGAAGAGGGGCACGGGGGCTACACCTTC | CSVEEGHGGYTF
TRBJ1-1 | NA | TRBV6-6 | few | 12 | TGTGCCAGCAGTTACGGGTACACTGAAGCTTTCTTT | CASSYGYTEAFF
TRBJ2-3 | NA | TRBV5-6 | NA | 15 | TGTGCCAGCAGCCTCCCTTCCAGGACCTCGGATACGCAGTATTTT | CASSLPSRTSDTQYF
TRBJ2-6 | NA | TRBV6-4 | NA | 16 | TGTGCCAGCAGTGAAGATGGGGCCTCTGGGGCCAACGTCCTGACTTTC | CASSEDGASGANVLTF